This T cell receptor (beta chain) is from a study of blood T cell repertoires in COVID-19. Whole-study context: COVID-19 samples from acute and convalescent phases originated in the United States, Italy and Spain. PBMCs, B-cell-depleted T cells, or T cells provided the cDNA or gDNA that made up the material.

Germline loops: CDR1 MDHEN, CDR2 SYDVKM. The CDR3 runs 14 residues. V lost 3 bases to trimming and J lost 8 bases; unmatched junction nucleotides: 5. In the study's own analysis: Reference gene primer amplification yielded estimated nucleated cell counts. Assay used: immunoSEQ multiplex PCR; TCRdb lists only in-frame clones, some missing. That table is the source of V, J and clone size, and D and trimming were worked out from the DNA. The data show over 150,000 clones, approximately 90% seen once. The rearrangement uses TRBV28 and TRBJ1-4; 8 nucleotides line up with TRBD1. Sequences were obtained from peripheral blood. The TCR sequence derives from a man in his fifties or sixties who had recovered from COVID-19. CDR3 loop: CASSLGRGREKLFF. CDR3 DNA: TGTGCCAGCAGTTTGGGCAGGGGGCGGGAAAAACTGTTTTTT.